The present entry profiles one T cell receptor beta chain with its context. The source of the sample is a study of low-dose radiotherapy and immunotherapy resistance in tumors. With TRAV- and TRBV-specific primers, first-strand cDNA was made, covering the alpha and beta chains. A roughly 22-cycle PCR with a constant-region primer and V-primer adapter amplified TCRs. TCRdb re-called the reads through MiXCR, storing one row per CDR3 protein. The repertoire holds tens of thousands of distinct CDR3 sequences, with 20% to 25% as singletons. The sample's time point: after trial treatment. Treatment specified: LDRT plus nivolumab, ipilimumab, low-dose cyclophosphamide and aspirin (RACIN trial). The sequencing used PBMCs, collected after low-dose radiotherapy plus immunotherapy. This clonotype was obtained from a female donor with ovarian cancer.

The CDR3 DNA is TGTGCCAGCAGCCCCCCCTTGGGACTAGCCTACAATGAGCAGTTCTTC. Its translation is CASSPPLGLAYNEQFF. The V call is TRBV5-6, the J call TRBJ2-1; 8 bases are shared with TRBD2. Trimming at V came to 4 bases and at J to 2 bases, leaving 8 bases not matched to a gene. There are 16 residues in the CDR3. CDR1 and CDR2 from the germline V gene are SGHDT and YYEEEE.